This T cell receptor (beta chain) was sequenced for a study of metastatic and nonmetastatic thyroid tumors. Study background: Samples came from malignant and benign thyroid patients, and repertoires were compared across blood and tumor or nodule tissue.

In its sample, this clone was seen a few times. No antigen is known for it. Its ends do not fully match the called genes, so a read error is possible. Study-level points and caveats: Within blood and tumor, benign nodules reportedly had significantly lower TCR beta diversity than malignant thyroid tumors did.

The CDR3 is made up of 15 amino acids. As processed by the authors: In papillary thyroid cancer, a distant-metastasis classifier was built using CDR3 differences across clinicopathological groups. TCRdb re-clonotyped the PCR reads via MiXCR. What appears here as the V and J calls and clone size reflects TCRdb's work, not the paper's. Of around 89,000 clones in the sample, 14% to 15% were seen once. Thyroid surgery was performed in patients who had received no treatment beforehand. Sequencing was carried out using blood. This chain uses TRBV12-3 or TRBV12-4 with TRBJ1-2; 9 bases align to TRBD1. This receptor was identified in a female donor with papillary thyroid cancer or a benign thyroid nodule (not recorded which). Some clones in this sample may be carry-over from other donors' samples. The CDR3 loop is CASSFWYRGLYGHTF. The CDR3 DNA is TGTGCCAGCAGTTTTTGGTACAGGGGGCTCTATGGCCACACCTTC.